The clone carrying this T cell receptor (beta chain) was observed a handful of times. Its cognate antigen is unknown. V was pared by 5 bases and J by 0 bases, with 12 bases of the junction left unmatched. The germline V gene has CDR1 ENHRY and CDR2 SYGVKD. The CDR3 sequence is 19 residues long. One entry per CDR3 protein, called by TCRdb with MiXCR from the reads. Seen here are hundreds of thousands of distinct CDR3 sequences, 33% observed once, and the top ten hold around a sixth. The sample comes from a study of T cell repertoires in cytomegalovirus infection. On the study more broadly: Public signatures in TCR beta pointed to CMV infection and matching HLA type.

Sequenced material: cultured PBMCs, taken from culture after CMV antigen stimulation. This TCR was recovered from a human donor in good health (CMV status not recorded). Some clones in this sample may be carry-over from other donors' samples. The chain is built from TRBV10-3 and TRBJ2-3, with TRBD2 matching 12 bases. The CDR3, as DNA: TGTGCCATCAGTAGACTAGCGGGAGTCTCAGTGCTTAGCACAGATACGCAGTATTTT. It codes for CAISRLAGVSVLSTDTQYF.